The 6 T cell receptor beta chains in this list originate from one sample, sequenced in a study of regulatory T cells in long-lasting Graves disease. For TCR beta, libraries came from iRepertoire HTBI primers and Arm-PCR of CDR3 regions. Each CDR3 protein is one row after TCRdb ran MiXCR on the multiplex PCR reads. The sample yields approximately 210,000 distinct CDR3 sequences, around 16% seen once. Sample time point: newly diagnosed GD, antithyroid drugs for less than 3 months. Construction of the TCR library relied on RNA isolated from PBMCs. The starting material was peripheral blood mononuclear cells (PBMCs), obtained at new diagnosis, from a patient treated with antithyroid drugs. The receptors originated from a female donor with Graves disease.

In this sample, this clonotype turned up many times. CDR3: CASSLGTASYEQYF. In DNA, the CDR3 is TGTGCCAGCAGTTTAGGGACAGCCTCCTACGAGCAGTACTTC. The rearrangement uses TRBV28 and TRBJ2-7, with 7 bases aligning to TRBD1. Germline V gene sequence: CDR1 MDHEN, CDR2 SYDVKM. The CDR3 sequence is 14 residues long. After removal of 2 bases from V and 0 bases from J, the junction contained 1 base not matched to a gene.

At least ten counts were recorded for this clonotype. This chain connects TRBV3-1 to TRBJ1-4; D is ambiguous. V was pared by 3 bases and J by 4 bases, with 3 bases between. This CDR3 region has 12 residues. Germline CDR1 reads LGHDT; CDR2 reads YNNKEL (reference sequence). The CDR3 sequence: CASSQNNEKLFF. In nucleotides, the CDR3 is TGTGCCAGCAGCCAGAATAATGAAAAACTGTTTTTT.

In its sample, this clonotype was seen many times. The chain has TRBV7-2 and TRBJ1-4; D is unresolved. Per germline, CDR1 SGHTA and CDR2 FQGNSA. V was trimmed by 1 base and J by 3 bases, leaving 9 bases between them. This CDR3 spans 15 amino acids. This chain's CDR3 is CASSLEPASNEKLFF. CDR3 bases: TGTGCCAGCAGCTTAGAGCCGGCGTCTAATGAAAAACTGTTTTTT.

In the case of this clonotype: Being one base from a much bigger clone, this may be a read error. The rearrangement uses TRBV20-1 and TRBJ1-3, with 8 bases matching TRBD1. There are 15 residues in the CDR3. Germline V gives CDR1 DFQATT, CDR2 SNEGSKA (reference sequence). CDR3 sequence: CSGVTGAHSGNTTYF. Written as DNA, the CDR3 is TGCAGTGGTGTGACAGGGGCCCACTCTGGAAACACCACATATTTT.

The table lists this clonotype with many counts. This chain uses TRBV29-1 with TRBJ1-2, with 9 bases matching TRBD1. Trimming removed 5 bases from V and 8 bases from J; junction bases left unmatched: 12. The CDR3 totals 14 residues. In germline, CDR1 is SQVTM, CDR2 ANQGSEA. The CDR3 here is CSVSTQGAQSGYTF. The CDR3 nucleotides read TGCAGCGTTTCAACACAGGGGGCACAGTCCGGCTACACCTTC.

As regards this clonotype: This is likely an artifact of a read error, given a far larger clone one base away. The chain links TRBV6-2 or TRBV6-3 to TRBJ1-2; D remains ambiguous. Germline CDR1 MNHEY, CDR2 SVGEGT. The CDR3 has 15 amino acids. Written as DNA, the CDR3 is TGTGCCGGCAGTTACTCATCCAGCTCTAACTATGGCTACACCTTC. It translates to CAGSYSSSSNYGYTF.